A selection of T cell receptor beta chains follows, all from one sample in a study of cytomegalovirus exposure and HLA in healthy donors. The method was immunoSEQ multiplex PCR; TCRdb's version includes in-frame clones alone and lacks a portion of them. The sample holds more than 150,000 clones, 82% seen once. What was sequenced was PBMCs. These TCRs come from a woman aged 45 to 65 in good health and CMV-seropositive. CDR3s include the opening cysteine and the closing phenylalanine or tryptophan. D genes are given only for firm matches. Clone size is not always given. Where it is, it says once, few, many or a class for expanded clones.

size | J | V | D | DNA | CDR3
few | TRBJ1-1 | TRBV11-2 | - | TGTGCCAGCGGCCAACAGGTGAACACTGAAGCTTTCTTT | CASGQQVNTEAFF
- | TRBJ2-7 | TRBV7-2 | - | TGTGCCAGCAGCTTATCCAAGAGCTCCTACGAGCAGTACTTC | CASSLSKSSYEQYF
once | TRBJ1-1 | TRBV9 | - | TGTGCCAGCAGCCCCGGGGGGGCGTTTAACCTTGAAGCTTTCTTT | CASSPGGAFNLEAFF
- | TRBJ2-7 | TRBV12-5 | TRBD1 | TGTGCTAGTGGTACCGGACAGGGGGGCAACGAGCAGTACTTC | CASGTGQGGNEQYF
- | TRBJ1-5 | TRBV6-1 | TRBD1 | TGTGCCAGCAGTGATTTTCCAGGGGGCCTCAATAGCAATCAGCCCCAGCATTTT | CASSDFPGGLNSNQPQHF
few | TRBJ1-4 | TRBV5-1 | - | TGCGCCAGCAGCCCGACGGGGTCAACTAATGAAAAACTGTTTTTT | CASSPTGSTNEKLFF
- | TRBJ2-3 | TRBV9 | TRBD2 | TGTGCCAGCAGCGTGTGGGGGGGTACGGATACGCAGTATTTT | CASSVWGGTDTQYF
- | TRBJ2-7 | TRBV4-1 | TRBD2 | TGCGCCAGCAGCCTCAGCGGGGGATCGGACTACGAGCAGTACTTC | CASSLSGGSDYEQYF
once | TRBJ2-7 | TRBV7-6 | TRBD1 | TGTGCCAGCAGCTTCGACAGGGGATCCTACGAGCAGTACTTC | CASSFDRGSYEQYF
- | TRBJ1-5 | TRBV5-6 | - | TGTGCCAGCAGCTCTGGGGCCACCAATCAGCCCCAGCATTTT | CASSSGATNQPQHF
- | TRBJ2-1 | TRBV27 | - | TGTGCCAGCAGTTTAGCCTTATCCAGCTCCTACAATGAGCAGTTCTTC | CASSLALSSSYNEQFF
- | TRBJ1-2 | TRBV5-6 | TRBD1 | TGTGCCAGCAGCTTGTACCAGGGGGCGTATGGCTACACCTTC | CASSLYQGAYGYTF
- | TRBJ1-2 | TRBV5-1 | TRBD1 | TGCGCCAGCAGCAGGACAGGGGACTATGGCTACACCTTC | CASSRTGDYGYTF
- | TRBJ1-1 | TRBV6-1 | - | TGTGCCAGCATAATGAACACTGAAGCTTTCTTT | CASIMNTEAFF
- | TRBJ2-2 | TRBV7-9 | TRBD1 | TGTGCCAGCAGCTTAAGCCGGACAGGAGGCACCGGGGAGCTGTTTTTT | CASSLSRTGGTGELFF
- | TRBJ1-2 | TRBV30 | TRBD1 | TGTGCCTGGAGTGGGCAGGGGGCTCGTGGCTACACCTTC | CAWSGQGARGYTF
- | TRBJ1-4 | TRBV5-1 | - | TGCGCCAGCAGCTTAACAGGGCCCATTAATGAAAAACTGTTTTTT | CASSLTGPINEKLFF
- | TRBJ2-2 | TRBV30 | TRBD1 | TGTGCCTGGAGAGGAAAACAGGGGCTGATAGGCACCGGGGAGCTGTTTTTT | CAWRGKQGLIGTGELFF
- | TRBJ1-5 | TRBV7-9 | TRBD1 | TGTGCCAGCAGCGCCGGACAGGGGAATCAGCCCCAGCATTTT | CASSAGQGNQPQHF
- | TRBJ1-1 | TRBV6-5 | - | TGTGCCAGCAGTTACGAATGGGGAGTGGGCACTGAAGCTTTCTTT | CASSYEWGVGTEAFF
once | TRBJ2-3 | TRBV20-1 | TRBD2 | TGCAGTGCTAGCCATAGCGGGGGACAGTATTTT | CSASHSGGQYF
- | TRBJ2-7 | TRBV6-1 | TRBD1 | TGTGCCAGCCAAGACAGGGACGAGCAGTACTTC | CASQDRDEQYF
- | TRBJ2-1 | TRBV18 | TRBD1 | TGTGCCAGCTCCCTAAAATTGGGACAGGGGCCCGTGAGCTCCTACAATGAGCAGTTCTTC | CASSLKLGQGPVSSYNEQFF
once | TRBJ2-7 | TRBV14 | TRBD1 | TGTGCCAGCAGCCAGGGACAGGTGGCCTACGAGCAGTACTTC | CASSQGQVAYEQYF
- | TRBJ2-2 | TRBV21-1 | - | TGTGCCAGCAGCGCATTGATGGAGCCGAACACCGGGGAGCTGTTTTTT | CASSALMEPNTGELFF
- | TRBJ2-3 | TRBV7-8 | - | TGTGCCAGCAGCTTAGCCAGGGTCGGTACTAGCACAGATACGCAGTATTTT | CASSLARVGTSTDTQYF
- | TRBJ1-4 | TRBV5-1 | - | TGCGCCAGCAGCTTGGAAGGCAGGGGAAATGAAAAACTGTTTTTT | CASSLEGRGNEKLFF
- | TRBJ2-2 | TRBV6-5 | - | TGTGCCAGCAGTTACAGACAGCCAACCGGGGAGCTGTTTTTT | CASSYRQPTGELFF